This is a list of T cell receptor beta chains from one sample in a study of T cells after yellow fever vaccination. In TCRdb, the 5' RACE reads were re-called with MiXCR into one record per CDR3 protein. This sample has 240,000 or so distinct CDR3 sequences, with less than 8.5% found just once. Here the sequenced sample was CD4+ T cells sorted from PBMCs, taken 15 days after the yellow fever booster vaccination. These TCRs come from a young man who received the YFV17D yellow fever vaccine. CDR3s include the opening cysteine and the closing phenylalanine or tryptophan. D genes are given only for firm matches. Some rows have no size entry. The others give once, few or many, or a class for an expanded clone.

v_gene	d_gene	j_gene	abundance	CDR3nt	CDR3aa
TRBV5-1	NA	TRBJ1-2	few	TGCGCCAGCAGCTTGGACAGGGCGCTATATGGCTACACCTTC	CASSLDRALYGYTF
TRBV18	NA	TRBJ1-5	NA	TGTGCCAGCTCATTGGAGACACTTAGCAATCAGCCCCAGCATTTT	CASSLETLSNQPQHF
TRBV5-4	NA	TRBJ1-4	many	TGTGCCAGCAGCCCCGGTGGAACATTCGGGAAGGAAAAACTGTTTTTT	CASSPGGTFGKEKLFF
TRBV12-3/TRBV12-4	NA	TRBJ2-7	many	TGTGCCAGCAGTTTATCGGATCGAGGCGGCGAGCAGTACTTC	CASSLSDRGGEQYF
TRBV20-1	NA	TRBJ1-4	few	TGCAGTGCTAGAGTCGGGAGTACTAATGAAAAACTGTTTTTT	CSARVGSTNEKLFF
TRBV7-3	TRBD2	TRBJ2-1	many	TGTGCCAGCAGCCCGACTAGCGGTCTATCTTACAATGAGCAGTTCTTC	CASSPTSGLSYNEQFF
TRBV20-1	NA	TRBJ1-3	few	TGCAGTGCTGGACCCAGCTTCTCTGGAAACACCATATATTTT	CSAGPSFSGNTIYF
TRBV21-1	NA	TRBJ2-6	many	TGTGCCAGCAGCAAGGGGGGATCCGCCTCTGGGGCCAACGTCCTGACTTTC	CASSKGGSASGANVLTF
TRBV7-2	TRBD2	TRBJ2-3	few	TGTGCCAGCAGCTTAGGGCTCCGGGGAGGGACTAGAGATACGCAGTATTTT	CASSLGLRGGTRDTQYF
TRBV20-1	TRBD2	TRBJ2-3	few	TGCAGTGCCCATTCATATGCGGCTAGCGGGAGAAAAGATACGCAGTATTTT	CSAHSYAASGRKDTQYF
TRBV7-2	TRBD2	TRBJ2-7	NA	TGTGCCAGCAGCTTAGGGGGTAATAGCGGGAGATACGAGCAGTACTTC	CASSLGGNSGRYEQYF
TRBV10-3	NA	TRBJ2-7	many	TGTGCCATCAGCGGGAGTTGGGCCACCTACGAGCAGTACTTC	CAISGSWATYEQYF
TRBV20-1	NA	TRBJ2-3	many	TGCAGTCAGGTCGCTAGCACAGATACGCAGTATTTT	CSQVASTDTQYF
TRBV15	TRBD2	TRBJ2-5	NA	TGTGCCACCAGCAGGGGACTAGCGGAATACCTCGGCGAGACCCAGTACTTC	CATSRGLAEYLGETQYF
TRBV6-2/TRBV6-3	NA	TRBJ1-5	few	TGTGCCAGCAGTTACTTCAATCAGCCCCAGCATTTT	CASSYFNQPQHF
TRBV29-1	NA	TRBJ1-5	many	TGCAGCGTTGGGGGGCAGGTCGATCAGCCCCAGCATTTT	CSVGGQVDQPQHF
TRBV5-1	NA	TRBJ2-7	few	TGCGCCAGCAGCTTGAGACCGGCTAGCTCACACGAGCAGTACTTC	CASSLRPASSHEQYF
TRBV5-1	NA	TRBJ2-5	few	TGCGCCAGCAGCTTTGGGGGGGGCCTGGGGAACCAAGAGACCCAGTACTTC	CASSFGGGLGNQETQYF
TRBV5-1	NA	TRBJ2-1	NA	TGCGCCAGCAGCTTGGTTGCGGGTTCCAATGAGCAGTTCTTC	CASSLVAGSNEQFF
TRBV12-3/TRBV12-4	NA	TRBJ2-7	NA	TGTGCCAGCAGGGAGTTGACAGGCCCTTACGAGCAGTACTTC	CASRELTGPYEQYF
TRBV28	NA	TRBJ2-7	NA	TGTGCCAGCATGGACACCTTCTACGAGCAGTACTTC	CASMDTFYEQYF
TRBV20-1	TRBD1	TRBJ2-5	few	TGCAGTGCTCTGGACAGGATACAAGAGACCCAGTACTTC	CSALDRIQETQYF
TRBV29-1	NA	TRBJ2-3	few	TGCAGCGTTGACGGGGCTTCAGATACGCAGTATTTT	CSVDGASDTQYF
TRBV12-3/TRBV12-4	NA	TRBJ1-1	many	TGTGCCAGCAGTTTATGGGGGAACACTGAAGCTTTCTTT	CASSLWGNTEAFF
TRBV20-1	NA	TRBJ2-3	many	TGCAGTGCTACCACGCTAGGGGGAAATACCGAAAATACGCAGTATTTT	CSATTLGGNTENTQYF
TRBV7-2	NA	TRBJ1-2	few	TGTGCCAGCAGCTTAGAGCCCCTCGATGGCTACACCTTC	CASSLEPLDGYTF
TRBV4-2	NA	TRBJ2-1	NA	TGTGCCATCCGCCCCGGGAATGAGCAGTTCTTC	CAIRPGNEQFF
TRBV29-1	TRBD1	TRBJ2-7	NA	TGCAGCGTTGGAGGACAGGGTTCCGAGCAGTACTTC	CSVGGQGSEQYF
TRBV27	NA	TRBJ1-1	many	TGTGCCAGCAGTTTACAAGGACAGTTGAACACTGAAGCTTTCTTT	CASSLQGQLNTEAFF
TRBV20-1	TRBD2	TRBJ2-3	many	TGCAGTGCTATTGAGGCTAGCGGTTCGTATACGCAGTATTTT	CSAIEASGSYTQYF
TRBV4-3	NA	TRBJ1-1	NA	TGCGCCAGCAGCCAAGATTGGCAGGGAGGGGTAAACACTGAAGCTTTCTTT	CASSQDWQGGVNTEAFF